This T cell receptor beta chain was sequenced for a study of T cells in Graves' hyperthyroidism and ophthalmopathy (dated by TCRdb to the late 2010s). Regarding the study in general: Peripheral blood samples were taken at initial diagnosis, before any treatment was given. After sampling, hyperthyroidism patients received methimazole starting at 30 mg daily, and ophthalmopathy patients received high-dose intravenous methylprednisolone. In addition, the study compared T-cell repertoires in thyroid tissue and in blood from several Graves' hyperthyroidism patients. The roughly 100 discovery patients were randomly split 7:3 into training and test sets. Prospective prediction of ophthalmopathy was tested in an independent validation cohort consisting of about 20 hyperthyroidism patients and more than 15 patients who later progressed to ophthalmopathy. TCR Vbeta CDR3 sequencing of 135 peripheral blood samples (roughly 43 ophthalmopathy, roughly 74 hyperthyroidism and around 17 progressor patients) is reported in the paper. To identify TCR V-J signatures that set the groups apart, the researchers used a discovery cohort of 100 patients, made up of about 44 with Graves' ophthalmopathy and 55 to 65 with stable Graves' hyperthyroidism.

TCR beta CDR3 regions were amplified from RNA transcripts. For the first round of RT-PCR on the TCR CDR3, the HTBI primer set was used together with the Qiagen OneStep RT-PCR kit. The libraries were constructed in a second round of multiplex PCR and then size-selected and purified. Paired-end sequencing of the libraries was performed with 100 bp reads on an Illumina HiSeq2000. The authors processed their data as follows. SOAPnuke was used to process the raw data, throwing out any read that contained adapters or uncalled bases, had a mean Phred below 15, or lacked an exact constant-primer or identifier match. High-quality paired reads were merged using COPE v1.2.5, and each unique nucleotide sequence was defined as a clonotype. Clonotypes were aligned to IMGT TRBV, TRBD and TRBJ reference segments using MiTCR v1.1. The analysis included only V-J combinations with a frequency above 0.0001, which together covered around 99% of the repertoires. The TCS score was defined as the ratio of F50 (clonal expansion) to E x V (chaos), calculated using BLOSUM62-based TCRdist between CDR3 peptides within each V-J. Welch's t-statistics and random forest reduced roughly 500 V-J features to about 12, which were used in a naive Bayes classifier (R e1071). Through fastp at Q25 and MiXCR, TCRdb rebuilt clones from the public reads, retaining in-frame beta chains. Rows with one shared CDR3 protein collapse into an entry with the most common genes and DNA. V and J calls and clone size were set by TCRdb, not the authors. Present in this sample are about 92,000 distinct CDR3 sequences, about 51% of which were seen just once. The ten largest account for around 29% of the sample.

A patient counted as having stable Graves' hyperthyroidism if no progression to ophthalmopathy occurred over 18 months of follow-up. Hyperthyroidism patients were aged 18 to 65 years and newly diagnosed, with disease duration of less than 2 months. The study excluded patients with uncontrolled infections, other autoimmune diseases, pregnancy or lactation. Diagnoses relied on clinical symptoms, serum thyroxine and TRAb, thyroid ultrasound and orbital computed tomography. PBMCs were separated from roughly 10 ml of fresh peripheral blood using Ficoll-Paque density gradient centrifugation. Trizol reagent was used to extract total RNA, and RNA quality was then checked on an Agilent 2100 Bioanalyzer. Concerning this clonotype itself: Its antigen remains unidentified. No much larger clone is present one base from it, and per-base qualities are unavailable.

Broader findings and caveats from the paper: In validation, the model predicted progression to ophthalmopathy a median of about 6.8 months before onset, with about 64% sensitivity and roughly 72% specificity. Sample size was not statistically predetermined, and investigators were not blinded to group allocation. Most expanded thyroid clonotypes (frequency above 0.001) were also detected in blood, a finding suggesting that blood repertoires may reflect thyroid immune responses. Ophthalmopathy was separated from stable hyperthyroidism by a 13 V-J signature model, with approximately 85% sensitivity and approximately 81% specificity obtained in cross-validation and 80%/75% obtained in testing.

The V and J ends are trimmed by 3 bases and 8 bases, leaving 17 bases between them. The CDR3, cysteine through phenylalanine, is 15 amino acids long. This entry keeps only the CDR3 DNA: 45 bases, framed from base 1. CDR1 and CDR2 are drawn from the germline V gene (reference sequence): SEHNR, FQNEAQ. The sequencing input was blood. This clonotype originated in a woman aged 40 to 50 with Graves' hyperthyroidism. The chain uses TRBV7-9 and TRBJ1-5; 5 matching bases give a weak D call of TRBD1. The CDR3 protein: CASSLGGGTLKPQHF. The sequenced DNA: TGTGCCAGCAGCTTGGGGGGTGGAACACTGAAGCCCCAGCATTTT. The CDR3, completed at both ends by the reference TRBV7-9 and TRBJ1-5 genes, gives the full variable domain DTGVSQNPRHKITKRGQNVTFRCDPISEHNRLYWYRQTLGQGPEFLTYFQNEAQLEKSRLLSDRFSAERPKGSFSTLEIQRTEQGDSAMYLCASSLGGGTLKPQHFGDGTRLSIL.